This T cell receptor (beta chain) stems from a study of beta chain features in type 1 diabetes. Looking at the study overall: In all, around 99 million sorted cells from all samples were analyzed.

CDR1 and CDR2 (germline): SQVTM, ANQGSEA. This CDR3 is built from 15 residues. The V end lost 7 bases, the J end lost 3 bases, and 22 bases lay between the germline ends. Expressed TCRB transcripts were sequenced, since all the RNA that had been isolated was reverse transcribed. The table came from immunoSEQ multiplex PCR; TCRdb's copy has only in-frame clones and leaves some out. The sample carries about 52,000 clones, under 45% recorded once. Broader study findings: For Type 1 diabetes patients, all four CD4+ subsets carried TCRB CDR3s that were moderately but significantly shorter.

For this clone: Its target is not known.

The chain employs TRBV29-1 and TRBJ2-7; tentatively, D is TRBD1 (7 bases). The sequencing sample was made of Tregs from blood. The source of this sequence is a man aged 25 to 45 with type 1 diabetes. The CDR3 loop is CSATYRAGGFYEQYF. As DNA, the CDR3 is TGCAGCGCTACCTACCGAGCAGGGGGGTTCTACGAGCAGTACTTC.